Sequencing of this T cell receptor beta chain was carried out in a study of cytomegalovirus exposure and HLA in healthy donors. The overall study: Later analysis reported that the roughly 110 validation repertoires shared the platform of the approximately 690 first-cohort repertoires.

Libraries were prepared by immunoSEQ multiplex PCR; TCRdb keeps only in-frame clonotypes and omits some of them. The table lists more than 250,000 clones, about 92% of them singletons. The J segment lost 8 bases and the V segment lost 4 bases, leaving 5 bases of the junction unmatched. This CDR3 is built from 13 residues. The germline V gene encodes CDR1 MNHEY and CDR2 SMNVEV (reference sequence). Notes on this clone: Its antigen remains unknown.

Study-level results: Some public TCRs appeared in many individuals, while most sequences were rare. The classifier was said to identify cytomegalovirus status with high specificity and sensitivity. The study listed approximately 160 cytomegalovirus-associated TCR beta chains.

The rearrangement links TRBV27 to TRBJ1-2, with 9 bases fitting TRBD1. The specimen was PBMCs. The sequence came from a woman aged 25 to 45 in good health and CMV-seronegative. CDR3: CASSYTGTGGYTF. The DNA of the CDR3 is TGTGCCAGCAGTTATACCGGGACAGGGGGCTACACCTTC.